These 14 T cell receptor beta chains were sequenced from one sample in a study of blood T cells in healthy people across ages. A second PCR, run for roughly 6 to 11 cycles, used a sample-barcoded 5' primer plus a J-beta primer mix. MiXCR, run by TCRdb on the 5' RACE reads, gives a single entry per CDR3 protein. The sample shows 650,000 or so distinct CDR3 sequences, over 40% of them seen only once. Sequencing was carried out using blood. The receptors originated from a woman older than 75 in good health.

V is TRBV18 and J is TRBJ2-7, with TRBD2 matching over 7 bases. The trim removed 3 bases at V and 4 bases at J, leaving 6 bases unmatched. Looked up from germline, CDR1 is KGHSH and CDR2 is LQKENI. This CDR3 spans 14 amino acids. The CDR3 DNA follows: TGTGCCAGCTCACCCGGACTAGTTGGGTACGAGCAGTACTTC. It encodes CASSPGLVGYEQYF. The whole variable domain, filled in from reference TRBV18 and TRBJ2-7, reads NAGVMQNPRHLVRRRGQEARLRCSPMKGHSHVYWYRQLPEEGLKFMVYLQKENIIDESGMPKERFSAEFPKEGPSILRIQQVVRGDSAAYFCASSPGLVGYEQYFGPGTRLTVT.

This clonotype showed up many times. The rearrangement joins TRBV28 to TRBJ2-7; 10 nucleotides align to TRBD2. Trimming cost V 5 bases and J 3 bases; bases outside gene matches: 22. Per the germline V gene, CDR1 is MDHEN and CDR2 is SYDVKM. The CDR3 has 20 residues. DNA of the CDR3: TGTGCCAGCAGTACAAAGGGGGGACTAGCGCGCCACGGGATGATCTACGAGCAGTACTTC. Translated: CASSTKGGLARHGMIYEQYF.

This clonotype has at least ten counts. The rearrangement links TRBV7-2 to TRBJ2-1; the match to TRBD2 covers 14 bases. The CDR3 has 15 amino acids. Trimming removed 3 bases from V and 10 bases from J; junction bases left unmatched: 5. Germline V gene data show CDR1 as SGHTA and CDR2 as FQGNSA. The chain's CDR3 is CASSFVGLAGGEQFF. DNA of the CDR3: TGTGCCAGCAGCTTCGTCGGACTAGCGGGAGGCGAGCAGTTCTTC. The whole variable domain, remainder taken from reference TRBV7-2 and TRBJ2-1, is GAGVSQSPSNKVTEKGKDVELRCDPISGHTALYWYRQSLGQGLEFLIYFQGNSAPDKSGLPSDRFSAERTGGSVSTLTIQRTQQEDSAVYLCASSFVGLAGGEQFFGPGTRLTVL.

The chain joins TRBV28 to TRBJ2-1; TRBD2 agrees at 13 bases. The germline V gene encodes CDR1 MDHEN and CDR2 SYDVKM. The CDR3 covers 14 residues. Trimming cost V 10 bases and J 13 bases; bases outside gene matches: 13. The CDR3 region is CATPGGTSGIQQFF. CDR3 in DNA: TGTGCCACTCCCGGCGGGACTAGCGGGATTCAACAGTTCTTC.

This clonotype was observed at least ten times. This chain links TRBV15 with TRBJ2-3; the D is unclear. The CDR3 runs 14 residues. In germline, CDR1 is LNHNV, CDR2 YYDKDF (reference sequence). The V end was cut by 0 bases, the J end by 5 bases, with 9 bases between. The CDR3 nucleotides read TGTGCCACCAGCAGAGATATCGCGGAAGATACGCAGTATTTT. It specifies CATSRDIAEDTQYF.

This clonotype was seen a handful of times. The chain is built from TRBV2 and TRBJ1-2; 7 bases agree with TRBD1. V was pared by 6 bases and J by 4 bases, with 11 bases of the junction left unmatched. Germline CDR1 is SNHLY and CDR2 is FYNNEI. This CDR3 spans 15 amino acids. CDR3 bases: TGTGCCAGCAGCGTTGAACAGGGGTCGATCTATGGCTACACCTTC. Encoded protein: CASSVEQGSIYGYTF.

In its sample, this clonotype was seen many times. V usage is TRBV20-1 and J usage is TRBJ2-5; no clear D. CDR3 size: 13 residues. With 3 bases removed from V and 0 bases from J, the gap between germline ends came to 8 bases. Per the germline V gene, CDR1 is DFQATT and CDR2 is SNEGSKA (reference sequence). The CDR3 loop reads CSARWQHQETQYF. The CDR3 nucleotides are TGCAGTGCTAGGTGGCAGCACCAAGAGACCCAGTACTTC.

The count of this clonotype is one. A much larger clone differs from this one at a single base, so this may be a read error. This chain links TRBV20-1 with TRBJ2-1; a weak D match, TRBD1 (6 bases). The CDR3 runs to 19 residues. Looked up from germline, CDR1 is DFQATT and CDR2 is SNEGSKA (reference sequence). For the CDR3, the DNA is TGCAGTGCTGGAGATGTGGACAGCATCAAGGGTCGATCCTACAATGAGCAGTTCTTC. It codes for CSAGDVDSIKGRSYNEQFF.

This chain's CDR3 is CASSVDLAFYNEQFF. The CDR3 nucleotides are TGTGCCAGCAGCGTAGATCTAGCTTTCTACAATGAGCAGTTCTTC. The J gene is TRBJ2-1, the V gene TRBV9; tentative D call: TRBD2 (5 bases). The V end lost 0 bases, the J end lost 3 bases, and 10 bases lay between the germline ends. This CDR3 contains 15 residues. Looked up from germline, CDR1 is SGDLS and CDR2 is YYNGEE.

This chain connects TRBV7-2 to TRBJ2-7, with D possibly being TRBD1 (6 bases). The germline V and J ends were trimmed by 4 bases and 2 bases, with 12 bases remaining between them. This CDR3 region has 14 residues. The germline CDR1 and CDR2 sequences are SGHTA and FQGNSA. This chain's CDR3 is CASSSDRRAYEQYF. The CDR3 DNA reads as TGTGCCAGCAGCTCCGACAGGCGGGCCTACGAGCAGTACTTC.

As regards this clonotype: This could be a read error, since a much larger clone is one nucleotide away. For the CDR3, the DNA is TGCAGTGCTAGAGATTCAGCGAGAGCGGGAGGTGGCCACGAGCAGTACTTC. This sequence encodes CSARDSARAGGGHEQYF. The gene calls are TRBV20-1 and TRBJ2-5; TRBD2 matches at 9 bases. The closer fit of TRBJ2-7 to the DNA end suggests the J call may be wrong. CDR3 length: 17 amino acids. Germline loops: CDR1 DFQATT, CDR2 SNEGSKA (reference sequence).

About this clonotype itself: A much bigger clone sits one base away, suggesting this may be a read error. This sequence joins TRBV20-1 and TRBJ1-5, with D unclear. Germline CDR1 is DFQATT and CDR2 is SNEGSKA (reference sequence). This CDR3 has 12 residues. V was clipped by 3 bases and J by 10 bases, with 13 bases between them. The CDR3 spells CSARASENPQHF. The DNA for the CDR3 is TGCAGTGCTAGGGCCTCGGAGAATCCCCAGCATTTT.

This chain connects TRBV12-3 or TRBV12-4 to TRBJ1-6; D gene ambiguous. The CDR3 is made up of 13 amino acids. V lost 5 bases and J 11 bases, leaving 13 bases between the germline ends. DNA for the CDR3: TGTGCCAGCAGTCCCCGCTTGTGGGCACCCCTCCACTTT. This codes for CASSPRLWAPLHF.

V is TRBV29-1 and J is TRBJ2-5, with a tentative D call TRBD1 (6 bases). The CDR3 covers 16 residues. V was trimmed by 3 bases and J by 2 bases, leaving 19 bases between them. Germline CDR1 is SQVTM and CDR2 is ANQGSEA. CDR3 nucleotides: TGCAGCGTTGAGTCCCCTGCTCCCGGACAGCAAGAGACCCAGTACTTC. It codes for CSVESPAPGQQETQYF.